A selection of T cell receptor beta chains follows, all from one sample in a study of blood T cell repertoires in COVID-19. Assay used: immunoSEQ multiplex PCR; TCRdb lists only in-frame clones, some missing. The sample carries approximately 10,000 clones, 75% to 90% recorded once. The specimen was peripheral blood. These receptors were obtained from a human donor with active COVID-19. The donor label of this sample is uncertain. The CDR3 runs from the conserved cysteine through the conserved F or W. Fields, in order: clone size, V gene, J gene, CDR3 length, D gene, CDR3 DNA, CDR3 protein. D genes are given only for firm matches. The size field is filled for only some rows; it gives once, few, many or a size class.

.	TRBV3-1/TRBV3-2	TRBJ2-7	13	.	TGTGCTAGCAGCCCCGAGAACTTGTACGAGCAGTACTTC	CASSPENLYEQYF
.	TRBV27	TRBJ2-2	15	.	TGTGCCAGCAGTTTTGGCAGGGGGAACACCGGGGAGCTGTTTTTT	CASSFGRGNTGELFF
once	TRBV28	TRBJ2-1	12	.	TGTGCCAGCAGTTCGGACAGCAATGAGCAGTTCTTC	CASSSDSNEQFF
.	TRBV7-9	TRBJ2-7	15	.	TGTGCCAGCAGCTCGACTTTGGGGGCCGGGCGGGAGCAGTACTTC	CASSSTLGAGREQYF
.	TRBV15	TRBJ1-6	16	.	TGTGCCACCAGCAGAGGCGGGGTCCCACCGAATTCACCCCTCCACTTT	CATSRGGVPPNSPLHF
.	TRBV10-2	TRBJ1-4	14	.	TGCGCCAGCAGTGTACGGCAGGGAAGTGAAAAACTGTTTTTT	CASSVRQGSEKLFF
once	TRBV19	TRBJ1-1	17	TRBD1	TGTGCCAGTAGTATAGTGTCCCCGGGACAGGGGGCTTATGAAGCTTTCTTT	CASSIVSPGQGAYEAFF
.	TRBV7-9	TRBJ2-2	16	TRBD1	TGTGCCAGCAGCCCCGCCGGGACAGCTGACACCGGGGAGCTGTTTTTT	CASSPAGTADTGELFF
.	TRBV4-3	TRBJ2-1	16	.	TGCGCCAGCAGTCAGATGGGCGAGGGCAGAAACAATGAGCAGTTCTTC	CASSQMGEGRNNEQFF
.	TRBV11-1	TRBJ2-3	16	TRBD1	TGTGCCAGCAGCTTGAACAGGGGCTTGGGGGCAGATACGCAGTATTTT	CASSLNRGLGADTQYF
.	TRBV19	TRBJ1-4	15	TRBD1	TGTGCCAGTAAGAAACCGGGACAGGGAAGTGAAAAACTGTTTTTT	CASKKPGQGSEKLFF
once	TRBV2	TRBJ2-1	15	.	TGTGCCAGCAGTGACCAAGGGAGTCTCTACAATGAGCAGTTCTTC	CASSDQGSLYNEQFF
once	TRBV5-6	TRBJ2-2	13	.	TGTGCCAGCAGCTTGACGGGCACCGGGGAGCTGTTTTTT	CASSLTGTGELFF
few	TRBV6-4	TRBJ2-1	15	TRBD2	TGTGCCAGCAGTGACGCTAGCGGCTCCTACAATGAGCAGTTCTTC	CASSDASGSYNEQFF
few	TRBV7-9	TRBJ1-2	15	.	TGTGCCAGCAGGCTTGGAACAGGGAGCTTTGGTGGCTACACCTTC	CASRLGTGSFGGYTF
.	TRBV19	TRBJ1-1	14	TRBD1	TGTGCCAGTAGTTTTAGGGGGCGCAGCACTGAAGCTTTCTTT	CASSFRGRSTEAFF
few	TRBV30	TRBJ1-4	14	.	TGTGCCTGGAGGGACACTGCAACTAATGAAAAACTGTTTTTT	CAWRDTATNEKLFF
.	TRBV5-1	TRBJ2-5	13	.	TGCGCCAGCAGCCTCGGGAGCAAAGAGACCCAGTACTTC	CASSLGSKETQYF
few	TRBV7-9	TRBJ1-1	11	.	TGTGCCAGCGCTATGGGGCCAGAAGCTTTCTTT	CASAMGPEAFF
.	TRBV19	TRBJ2-4	16	TRBD1	TGTGCCAGTAGTATTACTCCGGGACAGGGATCGGACATTCAGTACTTC	CASSITPGQGSDIQYF
.	TRBV13	TRBJ2-7	13	TRBD2	TGTGCCAGCAGCGCCCGACTAGCACCCGAGCAGTACTTC	CASSARLAPEQYF
.	TRBV27	TRBJ1-1	14	.	TGTGCCAGCAGCCGACAGAACTTTCACACTGAAGCTTTCTTT	CASSRQNFHTEAFF
.	TRBV4-3	TRBJ2-1	15	.	TGCGCCAGCAGCCTCCGGACAGATCCATACAATGAGCAGTTCTTC	CASSLRTDPYNEQFF
.	TRBV12-3/TRBV12-4	TRBJ1-4	13	TRBD1	TGTGCCAGCAGATCAACAGGGGAGGAAAAACTGTTTTTT	CASRSTGEEKLFF
.	TRBV15	TRBJ1-5	16	TRBD1	TGTGCCACCAGCAGAGGGGGGACAGATAGCAATCAGCCCCAGCATTTT	CATSRGGTDSNQPQHF
once	TRBV7-3	TRBJ2-3	14	TRBD1	TGTGCCAGCAGCCGGGGACAGAACACAGATACGCAGTATTTT	CASSRGQNTDTQYF
few	TRBV11-3	TRBJ2-3	17	TRBD2	TGTGCCAGCAGCCCGGGGACTAGCGGGGGCCAAGGAGATACGCAGTATTTT	CASSPGTSGGQGDTQYF
few	TRBV5-1	TRBJ2-2	14	TRBD2	TGCGCCAGCAGTTACACTAGCGGGAGTGGGGAGCTGTTTTTT	CASSYTSGSGELFF
.	TRBV15	TRBJ2-3	12	.	TGTGCCACCAGCAGAGACCAGGATACGCAGTATTTT	CATSRDQDTQYF
.	TRBV2	TRBJ1-1	14	TRBD1	TGTGCCAGCAGCGCCGACAGGGGGAACACTGAAGCTTTCTTT	CASSADRGNTEAFF
.	TRBV3-1/TRBV3-2	TRBJ2-5	16	TRBD2	TGTGCCAGCAGCCAAGCTCGGATCCAGCGGGGGGAGACCCAGTACTTC	CASSQARIQRGETQYF
.	TRBV30	TRBJ2-1	14	TRBD1	TGTGCCTGGAGTGGAGACAGGGGCTATAATGAGCAGTTCTTC	CAWSGDRGYNEQFF
.	TRBV5-5	TRBJ1-2	14	TRBD1	TGTGCCAGCAGCTTAGGGGGCCTCAACTATGGCTACACCTTC	CASSLGGLNYGYTF
.	TRBV4-2	TRBJ2-1	15	.	TGTGCCAGCAGCCAAGACGACAGAAGTACCAATGAGCAGTTCTTC	CASSQDDRSTNEQFF
.	TRBV5-1	TRBJ1-6	19	TRBD1	TGCGCCAGCAGCTTGGAAGGGACAGGGGGCGCGAACTGGAATTCACCCCTCCACTTT	CASSLEGTGGANWNSPLHF
once	TRBV7-3	TRBJ2-1	16	TRBD1	TGTGCCAGCAGCGACCGGGACAGGGGGCAGTACAATGAGCAGTTCTTC	CASSDRDRGQYNEQFF
.	TRBV5-1	TRBJ2-5	15	.	TGCGCCAGCAGCGTTGTCCCCTTCAGGGAAGAGACCCAGTACTTC	CASSVVPFREETQYF
once	TRBV27	TRBJ2-4	15	TRBD2	TGTGCCAGCAGTAACACGGGACTAGCGGGACCTATTCAGTACTTC	CASSNTGLAGPIQYF
.	TRBV21-1	TRBJ2-3	16	.	TGTGCCAGCAGCAAAAGGACTAGCGGGAGCACAGATACGCAGTATTTT	CASSKRTSGSTDTQYF
once	TRBV11-2	TRBJ2-2	17	TRBD2	TGTGCCAGCAGCACACTAGCGGGCGGCATTACGACCGGGGAGCTGTTTTTT	CASSTLAGGITTGELFF
.	TRBV5-1	TRBJ1-1	13	.	TGCGCCAGCAGCATGGGTATGAACACTGAAGCTTTCTTT	CASSMGMNTEAFF
.	TRBV28	TRBJ2-7	14	TRBD2	TGTGCCAGCGTCGGGACCGGGGAGGGGTTCGAGCAGTACTTC	CASVGTGEGFEQYF
.	TRBV5-6	TRBJ2-7	16	.	TGTGCCAGCAGCTTGGTCGGGCGGGCAGGGGCGTACGAGCAGTACTTC	CASSLVGRAGAYEQYF
once	TRBV3-1/TRBV3-2	TRBJ2-3	19	.	TGTGCCAGCAGCCGCTTCGGCGGGGAGCCTCGAGCTAGCACAGATACGCAGTGTTTT	CASSRFGGEPRASTDTQCF
.	TRBV4-2	TRBJ1-1	19	.	TGTGCCAGCAGCCAAGACTTAGCGCGCGGGGGCAATCGGGACACTGAAGCTTTCTTT	CASSQDLARGGNRDTEAFF
.	TRBV27	TRBJ2-3	13	.	TGTGCCAGCAGTCCTCAGGGTCCAGATACGCAGTATTTT	CASSPQGPDTQYF
.	TRBV7-6	TRBJ2-1	14	.	TGTGCCAGCAGCTTAGCGGGGGGGCGGGATGAGCAGTTCTTC	CASSLAGGRDEQFF
.	TRBV6-5	TRBJ2-1	13	.	TGTGCCAGCAGGTGGGTGCTTAGCCATGAGCAGTTCTTC	CASRWVLSHEQFF
.	TRBV11-2	TRBJ2-6	17	.	TGTGCCAGCAGCCCAGGGGGGTTGTGGACTGGGGCCAACGTCCTGACTTTC	CASSPGGLWTGANVLTF
.	TRBV4-1	TRBJ2-1	14	.	TGCGCCAGCAGCCTAGCGGATACCTACAATGAGCAGTTCTTC	CASSLADTYNEQFF
.	TRBV7-2	TRBJ1-3	16	TRBD1	TGTGCCAGCAGCTTAGCTACAGGGGGCTCTGGAAACACCATATATTTT	CASSLATGGSGNTIYF